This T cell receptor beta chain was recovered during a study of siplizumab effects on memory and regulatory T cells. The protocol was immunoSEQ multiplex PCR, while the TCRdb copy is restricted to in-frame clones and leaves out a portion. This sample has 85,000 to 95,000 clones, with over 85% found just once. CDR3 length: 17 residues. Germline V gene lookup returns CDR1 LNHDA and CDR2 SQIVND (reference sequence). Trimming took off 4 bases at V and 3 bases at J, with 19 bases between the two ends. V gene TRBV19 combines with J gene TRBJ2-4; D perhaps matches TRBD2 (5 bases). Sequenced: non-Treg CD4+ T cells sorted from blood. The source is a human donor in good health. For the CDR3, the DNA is TGTGCCAGTAGTAATTTGTGGGCGGAGGCTATCAAAAACATTCAGTACTTC. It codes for CASSNLWAEAIKNIQYF.